These T cell receptor beta chains were read from a single sample in a study of cytotoxic CD8 clonotypes in ibrutinib-treated CLL. The table came from immunoSEQ multiplex PCR; TCRdb's copy has only in-frame clones and leaves some out. The data hold 160,000 or so clones, with 70% to 90% observed a single time. The sequenced sample was PBMCs, obtained at disease progression, from a patient treated with ibrutinib. These TCRs come from a human donor with chronic lymphocytic leukemia. CDR3s include the opening cysteine and the closing phenylalanine or tryptophan. Each record gives: V gene, J gene, clone size, D gene, CDR3 protein, CDR3 DNA. D genes are given only for firm matches. Clone size is not always given. Where it is, it says once, few, many or a class for expanded clones.

TRBV12-5	TRBJ2-2	-	-	CASGEGTGELFF	TGTGCTAGTGGTGAGGGTACCGGGGAGCTGTTTTTT
TRBV28	TRBJ1-1	-	-	CASSLGGKGTEAFF	TGTGCCAGCAGTTTAGGAGGGAAGGGCACTGAAGCTTTCTTT
TRBV4-1	TRBJ1-1	-	-	CASSQNPRVALNTEAFF	TGCGCCAGCAGCCAAAATCCCCGGGTGGCGCTGAACACTGAAGCTTTCTTT
TRBV6-6	TRBJ2-1	-	-	CASSPRGTSSYNEQFF	TGTGCCAGCAGTCCCAGAGGGACGAGCTCCTACAATGAGCAGTTCTTC
TRBV7-2	TRBJ2-3	-	-	CASSLGGGYTDTQYF	TGTGCCAGCAGCTTAGGGGGCGGGTACACAGATACGCAGTATTTT
TRBV7-2	TRBJ2-7	-	TRBD2	CASSSIHPLAGGGFYEQYF	TGTGCCAGCAGCTCAATCCATCCTTTAGCGGGAGGAGGGTTCTACGAGCAGTACTTC
TRBV6-6	TRBJ1-3	-	-	CASRTRSSGNTIYF	TGTGCCAGCAGGACCAGGAGCTCTGGAAACACCATATATTTT
TRBV11-2	TRBJ2-5	-	-	CASSLQETQYF	TGTGCCAGCAGCTTACAAGAGACCCAGTACTTC
TRBV10-3	TRBJ2-1	-	-	CAISEAGLSYNEQFF	TGTGCCATCAGTGAGGCAGGGCTATCCTACAATGAGCAGTTCTTC
TRBV6-5	TRBJ2-1	-	TRBD2	CASSYFSGNPNEQFF	TGTGCCAGCAGTTACTTTAGCGGGAACCCAAATGAGCAGTTCTTC
TRBV9	TRBJ1-2	-	TRBD1	CASSPGTGISGYTF	TGTGCCAGCAGCCCCGGGACAGGGATTAGTGGCTACACCTTC
TRBV5-1	TRBJ2-3	-	TRBD2	CASSRPGLAGDTDTQYF	TGCGCCAGCAGCCGACCGGGACTAGCGGGAGACACAGATACGCAGTATTTT
TRBV5-4	TRBJ1-4	-	TRBD1	CASSLGRGPGKLFF	TGTGCCAGCAGCTTGGGCAGGGGGCCCGGAAAACTGTTTTTT
TRBV19	TRBJ1-1	-	TRBD1	CASSITGGMSEAFF	TGTGCCAGTAGTATCACAGGGGGCATGTCTGAAGCTTTCTTT
TRBV19	TRBJ2-7	-	TRBD1	CASSIEDRVAYEQYF	TGTGCCAGTAGTATAGAGGACAGGGTCGCCTACGAGCAGTACTTC
TRBV19	TRBJ1-2	-	-	CASSAANYGYTF	TGTGCCAGTAGCGCAGCCAACTATGGCTACACCTTC
TRBV18	TRBJ2-7	-	TRBD1	CASSPGTGQPYEQYF	TGTGCCAGCTCCCCCGGGACAGGGCAACCCTACGAGCAGTACTTC
TRBV14	TRBJ2-7	once	TRBD2	CASSQVRAGGRGEQYF	TGTGCCAGCAGCCAAGTTCGAGCGGGAGGTCGCGGCGAGCAGTACTTC
TRBV27	TRBJ1-1	-	-	CASRGGGAEAFF	TGTGCCAGCAGGGGAGGGGGGGCTGAAGCTTTCTTT
TRBV7-3	TRBJ1-4	once	-	CASSLGRTTLYEKLFF	TGTGCCAGCAGCTTAGGTAGGACAACGCTGTATGAAAAACTGTTTTTT